This T cell receptor beta chain stems from a study of PD-L1 blockade in urothelial cancer. Profiled with immunoSEQ multiplex PCR; TCRdb holds only in-frame clones, not every one. The sample includes 45,000 to 55,000 clones, around 79% of them seen just once. Time point of the sample: pretreatment peripheral blood. The sequence derives from a man aged 65-85 years with urothelial cancer. Material: PBMCs, obtained around atezolizumab (anti-PD-L1) treatment.

The CDR3 nucleotides are TGTGCCAGCAGCCAAGTCCCCCCGGGGGGAGGACGGGATTCGGCTTTCTTT. It is translated as CASSQVPPGGGRDSAFF. This chain connects TRBV14 to TRBJ1-1; D may be TRBD1 (5 bases). Deletions cut 1 base from V and 11 bases from J, with 26 bases between. The CDR3 totals 17 residues. Germline CDR1 SGHDN, CDR2 FVKESK.